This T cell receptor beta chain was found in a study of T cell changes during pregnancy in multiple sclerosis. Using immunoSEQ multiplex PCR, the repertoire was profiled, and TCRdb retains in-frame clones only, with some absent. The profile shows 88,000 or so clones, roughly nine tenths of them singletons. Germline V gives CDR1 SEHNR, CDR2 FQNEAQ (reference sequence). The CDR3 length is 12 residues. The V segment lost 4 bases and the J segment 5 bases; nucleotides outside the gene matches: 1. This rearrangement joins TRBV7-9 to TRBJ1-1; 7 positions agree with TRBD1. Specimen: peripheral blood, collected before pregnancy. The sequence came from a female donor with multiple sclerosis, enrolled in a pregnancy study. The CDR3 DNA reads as TGTGCCAGCAGCTCAGGGGGTACTGAAGCTTTCTTT. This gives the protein CASSSGGTEAFF.